The table lists the clone carrying this T cell receptor (beta chain) with many counts. This record comes from a study of tumor and adjacent non-tumor tissue in lung cancer. Turning to the study itself: Stage I to III disease affected 9 to 10 men and 5 women aged about 31 to 80.

A modified ARM-PCR protocol with three rounds of nested PCR amplified TCRbeta. TCRdb re-called the multiplex PCR reads with MiXCR, one entry per CDR3 protein. Of 90,000 to 110,000 distinct CDR3 sequences listed, over 55% were seen once; the top ten hold around 19%. J was trimmed by 11 bases and V by 1 base; bases with no gene match: 3. Germline values: CDR1 SGHAT, CDR2 FQNNGV. The CDR3 covers 12 residues. No cell sorting was done before RNA was extracted from the tissue. More than 3 cm separated this lung sample from the edge of the tumor. The TCR comes from a man aged 55 to 70 with non-small cell lung cancer. V and J are TRBV11-2 and TRBJ2-3; 7 nucleotides agree with TRBD2. The sequencing sample was made of distant non-tumor lung tissue. Written as DNA, the CDR3 is TGTGCCAGCAGCTTAGTGGGGGGGGGGCAGTATTTT. As protein: CASSLVGGGQYF.